These 7 T cell receptor beta chains came from one sample sequenced in a study of cytomegalovirus exposure and HLA in healthy donors. The PCR had 60 Vbeta and 13 Jbeta primers. TCRdb's copy holds only in-frame clones and misses some; the assay was immunoSEQ multiplex PCR. This sample has some 76,000 clones, with approximately 90% found just once. The sequenced sample was PBMCs. The receptors come from a woman aged 25 to 39 in good health and CMV-seronegative.

This chain connects TRBV7-2 to TRBJ2-2; weak D call: TRBD2 (6 bases). The CDR3 runs to 13 residues. Deletions cut 3 bases from V and 4 bases from J, with 6 bases between. Germline loops: CDR1 SGHTA, CDR2 FQGNSA. The CDR3 region has the DNA TGTGCCAGCAGCTTGGGGGGCACCGGGGAGCTGTTTTTT. Its translation: CASSLGGTGELFF.

The chain joins TRBV6-5 to TRBJ2-5; 7 nucleotides agree with TRBD1. V gave up 8 bases and J gave up 2 bases; unmatched junction bases: 5. CDR3 length equals 13 residues. The germline V gene encodes CDR1 MNHEY and CDR2 SVGAGI. The CDR3 region has the DNA TGTGCCAGCGGAACAGGGGAACAAGAGACCCAGTACTTC. Its protein is CASGTGEQETQYF.

Within the sample, this clone is medium-sized. The V call is TRBV6-6, the J call TRBJ1-5; possibly TRBD1 for D (5 bases). V lost 8 bases to trimming and J lost 2 bases, with 13 bases between them. The CDR3 has 14 residues. Germline-derived CDR1 and CDR2 are MNHNY and SVGAGI (reference sequence). The CDR3 sequence is CASRGGWGNQPQHF. The CDR3 DNA reads TGTGCCAGCCGGGGGGGATGGGGCAATCAGCCCCAGCATTTT.

This clone was counted once. The chain combines TRBV7-6 with TRBJ1-2; TRBD1 matches at 9 bases. Germline V lookup: CDR1 SGHVS, CDR2 FNYEAQ. The V segment lost 6 bases and the J segment 8 bases; nucleotides outside the gene matches: 13. The CDR3 consists of 15 residues. CDR3 amino acids: CASSPPGQGPEGYTF. CDR3 DNA: TGTGCCAGCAGTCCACCGGGACAGGGACCAGAAGGCTACACCTTC.

V gene TRBV4-3 combines with J gene TRBJ1-2; 8 bases match TRBD1. With V trimmed by 3 bases and J by 6 bases, 6 bases remained unmatched. The CDR3 has 14 residues. Germline values: CDR1 LGHNA, CDR2 YSLEER. The chain's CDR3 is CASSHQDREDGYTF. The CDR3, as DNA: TGCGCCAGCAGCCACCAGGACAGGGAGGATGGCTACACCTTC.

The V and J genes are TRBV5-1 and TRBJ2-5; a weak D match, TRBD1 (5 bases). Germline V gene lookup returns CDR1 SGHRS and CDR2 YFSETQ. The CDR3 sequence is 16 residues long. The ends were cut back, 1 base at V and 1 base at J, with 14 bases in the middle. CDR3 DNA: TGCGCCAGCAGCTTGAGATCCACACAGGCCCAAGAGACCCAGTACTTC. As protein: CASSLRSTQAQETQYF.

On this clone: A read error may produce the germline difference seen at one junction end. The chain recombines TRBV5-4 with TRBJ2-3; D might be TRBD1 (6 bases). CDR1 and CDR2 (germline): SGHNT, YYREEE (reference sequence). The CDR3 is 13 amino acids. The CDR3 DNA reads as TGTGCCAGCACCCAGGGGCGCACGGATACGCAGTATTTT. Residues: CASTQGRTDTQYF.